This T cell receptor (beta chain) was sequenced during a study of blood T cell repertoires in COVID-19. The CDR3 runs 14 residues. From germline, CDR1 is LGHNT and CDR2 FRNRAP. V was clipped by 1 base and J by 7 bases, with 13 bases between them. In the original processing: Amplifying reference gene primers gave estimates of nucleated cell counts. Profiling relied on immunoSEQ multiplex PCR, and the TCRdb table lists in-frame clones only, not all of them. For V, J and clone size, that table is used; D and trimming come from the DNA. Seen here are 95,000 to 110,000 clones, approximately 89% observed once, and the top ten hold about a sixth. This clone was detected once.

The specimen sequenced was peripheral blood. This chain links TRBV12-5 with TRBJ1-2; D gene uncertain. This TCR was sampled from a woman aged 80 or older in a cohort sampled during active COVID-19. CDR3 in DNA: TGTGCTAGTGGTTTGGAACTGGTTAACGTTGGCTACACCTTC. It is translated as CASGLELVNVGYTF.